The source of this TCR beta chain is a study of T-cell memory formation after mild COVID-19. TCRdb re-derived calls from the 5' RACE reads in MiXCR, one entry per CDR3 protein. The profile covers fewer than 550,000 distinct CDR3 sequences, with about 20% appearing a single time and 7.5% to 9.5% taken by the ten largest. Overall study findings and caveats: Whereas later expanders leaned CD4+, clones contracting day 15 to 85 showed a balanced CD4/CD8 makeup.

A few counts support this clonotype. Its antigen is unknown. The CDR3 has 16 amino acids. The V end lost 0 bases, the J end lost 2 bases, and 14 bases lay between the germline ends. Germline V gene data show CDR1 as MGHRA and CDR2 as YSYEKL. Sequencing was carried out using PBMCs or a T cell subset sorted from them (not recorded which). This TCR was sampled from an adult woman who had mild COVID-19 (a few samples of this study predate the infection). Cell type and time point are not known. The rearrangement links TRBV4-1 to TRBJ2-7, with a weak D call TRBD1 (6 bases). DNA of the CDR3: TGCGCCAGCAGCCAAGAGTCAGGGGCGACTACCTACGAGCAGTACTTC. Translated, it gives CASSQESGATTYEQYF.